A selection of T cell receptor beta chains follows, all from one sample in a study of blood T cell repertoires in COVID-19. TCRdb's table, derived via immunoSEQ multiplex PCR, lists solely in-frame clones and lacks some. The sample lists around 55,000 clones; roughly 90% were seen once. Sequencing was performed on peripheral blood. The receptors here all came from a man aged 35-49 years with COVID-19, enrolled during active disease. Each CDR3 is given with its conserved first and last residue. The D gene is left open where the match is weak. For some rows the clone size is stated as once, few or many, or as a class when expanded; others skip it.

J gene,D gene,V gene,clone size,CDR3 protein,CDR3 DNA
TRBJ1-2,NA,TRBV30,NA,CAWSVMQGQHGYTF,TGTGCCTGGAGCGTAATGCAGGGTCAGCATGGCTACACCTTC
TRBJ2-7,TRBD1,TRBV7-9,NA,CASSPTTGGSYEQYF,TGTGCCAGCAGCCCTACCACAGGGGGTAGCTACGAGCAGTACTTC
TRBJ2-7,TRBD2,TRBV6-2/TRBV6-3,NA,CASSYTSGGLNYEQYF,TGTGCCAGCAGTTACACTAGCGGGGGCCTTAACTACGAGCAGTACTTC
TRBJ2-5,TRBD2,TRBV19,NA,CASSKGLAGEETQYF,TGTGCCAGTAGTAAGGGGCTAGCGGGCGAAGAGACCCAGTACTTC
TRBJ2-5,NA,TRBV5-6,NA,CASSSLEGTQYF,TGTGCCAGCAGCTCCTTGGAGGGGACCCAGTACTTC
TRBJ1-2,TRBD1,TRBV29-1,NA,CSGGDRGIYGYTF,TGCAGCGGAGGGGACAGAGGGATTTATGGCTACACCTTC
TRBJ1-3,NA,TRBV19,few,CASSIGTGTSGNTIYF,TGTGCCAGTAGTATTGGGACCGGGACATCCGGAAACACCATATATTTT
TRBJ2-7,TRBD2,TRBV28,NA,CASSPPRGTSGWKIVHEQYF,TGTGCCAGCAGTCCCCCCAGGGGGACTAGCGGATGGAAGATTGTCCACGAGCAGTACTTC
TRBJ2-3,NA,TRBV27,NA,CASTGRVGADTQYF,TGTGCCAGCACCGGTCGGGTTGGGGCGGATACGCAGTATTTT
TRBJ2-2,NA,TRBV6-5,NA,CASSYSGGSGELFF,TGTGCCAGCAGTTACTCCGGCGGTTCCGGGGAGCTGTTTTTT
TRBJ2-7,TRBD1,TRBV6-5,once,CASSYQRTGALYEQYF,TGTGCCAGCAGTTACCAAAGGACAGGGGCCCTCTACGAGCAGTACTTC
TRBJ2-3,TRBD1,TRBV24-1,NA,CATVGQGPGDTQYF,TGTGCCACCGTGGGACAGGGGCCGGGAGATACGCAGTATTTT
TRBJ2-3,NA,TRBV13,NA,CASSTGLAATQYF,TGTGCCAGCAGCACCGGACTGGCAGCTACGCAGTATTTT
TRBJ2-3,TRBD2,TRBV19,NA,CASSISTSGGAKDTQYF,TGTGCCAGTAGTATCTCCACTAGCGGGGGGGCCAAAGATACGCAGTATTTT
TRBJ1-1,NA,TRBV27,NA,CASVNLAAEAFF,TGTGCCAGTGTGAACTTAGCGGCTGAAGCTTTCTTT
TRBJ2-7,NA,TRBV20-1,NA,CSARGIYEQYF,TGCAGTGCCAGGGGAATCTACGAGCAGTACTTC
TRBJ2-7,NA,TRBV3-1/TRBV3-2,NA,CASSPRTNSYEQYF,TGTGCCAGCAGCCCTAGGACTAACTCCTACGAGCAGTACTTC
TRBJ2-3,TRBD2,TRBV2,NA,CASQLAGGVDTQYF,TGTGCCAGCCAACTAGCGGGAGGAGTAGATACGCAGTATTTT
TRBJ1-5,NA,TRBV30,NA,CAWNRGSHQPQHF,TGTGCCTGGAATCGGGGTTCTCATCAGCCCCAGCATTTT
TRBJ1-4,NA,TRBV1,NA,CTSSQDGDRRNNEKLFF,TGCACCAGCAGCCAAGATGGGGACAGGAGAAATAATGAAAAACTGTTTTTT
TRBJ2-2,NA,TRBV10-3,NA,CATGGTNTGELFF,TGTGCCACAGGGGGGACCAACACCGGGGAGCTGTTTTTT
TRBJ2-7,TRBD1,TRBV6-5,NA,CASTRDRGSEQYF,TGTGCCAGCACACGGGACAGGGGGAGCGAGCAGTACTTC
TRBJ1-2,NA,TRBV5-1,NA,CASSLGGGENGYTF,TGCGCCAGCAGCTTGGGAGGAGGGGAGAATGGCTACACCTTC
TRBJ2-1,NA,TRBV7-3,once,CASSLGTGYNEQFF,TGTGCCAGCAGCTTAGGTACGGGTTACAATGAGCAGTTCTTC
TRBJ2-7,TRBD2,TRBV3-1/TRBV3-2,NA,CASSRNQAGGGTYEQYF,TGTGCCAGCAGCCGTAACCAGGCGGGAGGCGGGACCTACGAGCAGTACTTC
TRBJ2-2,NA,TRBV5-1,once,CASTFTGELFF,TGCGCCAGCACATTTACCGGGGAGCTGTTTTTT
TRBJ2-7,NA,TRBV5-1,NA,CASSLHLAEGSYEQYF,TGCGCCAGCAGCCTACACTTAGCGGAGGGGTCCTACGAGCAGTACTTC
TRBJ1-6,TRBD1,TRBV30,NA,CAWRPQGAYSPLHF,TGTGCCTGGAGGCCGCAGGGGGCGTATTCACCCCTCCACTTT
TRBJ2-7,NA,TRBV5-5,NA,CASSLHRTLYEQYF,TGTGCCAGCAGCTTGCACAGGACCCTCTACGAGCAGTACTTC
TRBJ2-3,NA,TRBV29-1,NA,CSVKGLATDTQYF,TGCAGCGTTAAGGGGCTGGCGACAGATACGCAGTATTTT
TRBJ2-1,NA,TRBV9,once,CASSAGTAGDEQFF,TGTGCCAGCAGCGCCGGGACAGCGGGCGATGAGCAGTTCTTC
TRBJ2-1,NA,TRBV6-5,NA,CASSAPPSSYNEQFF,TGTGCCAGCAGCGCACCTCCGAGCTCCTACAATGAGCAGTTCTTC
TRBJ2-7,NA,TRBV29-1,NA,CSVVRGSSYEQYF,TGCAGCGTTGTTCGGGGGAGCTCCTACGAGCAGTACTTC
TRBJ1-6,NA,TRBV28,NA,CASSFRDSSYNSPLHF,TGTGCCAGCAGTTTCAGGGATAGCTCCTATAATTCACCCCTCCACTTT
TRBJ2-1,TRBD1,TRBV25-1,NA,CASSPSGQGIREQFF,TGTGCCAGCAGTCCCTCGGGACAGGGGATCAGGGAGCAGTTCTTC
TRBJ1-4,TRBD1,TRBV28,NA,CASRGTDRGNEKLFF,TGTGCCAGCAGAGGGACCGACAGGGGTAATGAAAAACTGTTTTTT
TRBJ1-6,NA,TRBV5-1,NA,CASSEGVQNSPLHF,TGCGCCAGCAGCGAGGGGGTTCAAAATTCACCCCTCCACTTT
TRBJ2-7,NA,TRBV6-1,NA,CASSEEPSGAYEQYF,TGTGCCAGCAGTGAGGAACCCTCGGGGGCCTACGAGCAGTACTTC
TRBJ2-7,TRBD1,TRBV11-2,NA,CASNTLGQGGYEQYF,TGTGCCAGCAACACTCTCGGACAGGGAGGCTACGAGCAGTACTTC
TRBJ2-2,NA,TRBV19,NA,CASSTGQGGLSGELFF,TGTGCCAGTAGTACAGGACAGGGAGGGCTGTCCGGGGAGCTGTTTTTT
TRBJ1-2,NA,TRBV4-2,NA,CATLGQMDYGYTF,TGTGCCACCCTTGGACAGATGGACTATGGCTACACCTTC
TRBJ2-3,NA,TRBV4-1,NA,CASSQEAAATDTQYF,TGCGCCAGCAGCCAAGAGGCGGCGGCCACAGATACGCAGTATTTT
TRBJ2-6,TRBD1,TRBV5-1,once,CASTGQGSGANVLTF,TGCGCCAGCACGGGACAGGGCTCTGGGGCCAACGTCCTGACTTTC
TRBJ1-5,NA,TRBV4-1,NA,CASSQVPQSSNQPQHF,TGCGCCAGCAGCCAAGTGCCACAGAGTAGCAATCAGCCCCAGCATTTT
TRBJ2-7,NA,TRBV4-1,once,CASSQGASYEQYF,TGCGCCAGCAGCCAAGGTGCCAGCTACGAGCAGTACTTC
TRBJ1-3,NA,TRBV11-3,NA,CAGEGGFRGNTIYF,TGTGCCGGGGAGGGTGGGTTCAGAGGAAACACCATATATTTT
TRBJ1-2,TRBD1,TRBV27,once,CASSLSGTGNYGYTF,TGTGCCAGCAGTTTATCGGGGACAGGGAACTATGGCTACACCTTC
TRBJ1-2,NA,TRBV7-9,NA,CASSLTSGYDGYTF,TGTGCCAGCAGCTTAACGTCGGGGTATGATGGCTACACCTTC
TRBJ1-6,NA,TRBV23-1,NA,CASSRPRGPNSPLHF,TGCGCCAGCAGTCGCCCGCGGGGTCCCAATTCACCCCTCCACTTT
TRBJ2-2,NA,TRBV24-1,NA,CATSENLGQPNTGELFF,TGTGCCACCAGCGAAAATTTGGGACAACCGAACACCGGGGAGCTGTTTTTT